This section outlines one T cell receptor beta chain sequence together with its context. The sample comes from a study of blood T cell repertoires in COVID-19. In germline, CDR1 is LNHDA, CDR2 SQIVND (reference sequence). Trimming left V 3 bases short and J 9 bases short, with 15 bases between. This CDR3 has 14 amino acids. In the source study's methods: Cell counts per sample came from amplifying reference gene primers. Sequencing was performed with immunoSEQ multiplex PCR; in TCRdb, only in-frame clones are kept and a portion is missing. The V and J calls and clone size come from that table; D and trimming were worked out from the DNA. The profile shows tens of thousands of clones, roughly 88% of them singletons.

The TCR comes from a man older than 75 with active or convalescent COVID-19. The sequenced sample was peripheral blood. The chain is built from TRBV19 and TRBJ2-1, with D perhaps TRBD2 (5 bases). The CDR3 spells CASSIGRRSGEQFF. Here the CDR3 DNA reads TGTGCCAGTAGTATTGGTCGGAGGTCGGGTGAGCAGTTCTTC.